Shown below are 19 T cell receptor beta chains from a single sample sequenced in a study of preoperative IRX-2 immunotherapy in early breast cancer. The protocol was immunoSEQ multiplex PCR, while the TCRdb copy is restricted to in-frame clones and leaves out a portion. Among a few thousand clones listed, under 85% were seen once. As for treatment: preoperative locoregional IRX-2 cytokine immunotherapy. The starting material was tumor tissue, obtained after IRX-2 immunotherapy. All receptors derive from a human donor with breast cancer.

This clone appeared a single time. The chain combines TRBV5-1 with TRBJ1-3, with D possibly TRBD1 on 6 matching bases. The length of the CDR3 is 18 residues. Trimming took off 0 bases at V and 4 bases at J, with 20 bases between the two ends. In germline, CDR1 is SGHRS, CDR2 YFSETQ. This CDR3 is CASSLEPPGHMKGNTIYF. DNA for the CDR3: TGCGCCAGCAGCTTGGAACCGCCGGGACACATGAAGGGAAACACCATATATTTT.

In DNA form, the CDR3 reads TGTGCCAGCAGTATCGGCTCCTACGAGCAGTACTTC. Translating it yields CASSIGSYEQYF. The rearrangement joins TRBV6-8 to TRBJ2-7; D not resolved. CDR1 is MNHGY and CDR2 is SAAAGT in the germline V gene. V dropped 5 bases and J dropped 0 bases, with 5 bases sitting between them. The CDR3 spans 12 residues.

This clone is labeled as large. This chain uses TRBV11-3 with TRBJ1-4; 7 bases are a match to TRBD1. Germline CDR1 and CDR2: SGHNT and YENEEA. V was pared by 5 bases and J by 0 bases, with 12 bases of the junction left unmatched. The CDR3 runs 18 residues. Here the CDR3 DNA reads TGTGCCAGCAGCCCCCGGACAGGTGGACTAGCAACTAATGAAAAACTGTTTTTT. This translates into CASSPRTGGLATNEKLFF.

This sequence joins TRBV11-3 and TRBJ2-7; D remains unclear. Between the trimmed V and J ends, which lost 5 bases and 3 bases, there was a span of 14 bases. Per the germline V gene, CDR1 is SGHNT and CDR2 is YENEEA. The CDR3 has 14 residues. The CDR3 reads CASSHLGRIYEQYF. CDR3 in DNA: TGTGCCAGCAGCCATCTAGGACGGATCTACGAGCAGTACTTC.

The DNA of the CDR3 is TGCGCCAGCAGAGAGGACAGGGGAACACTTGAAGCTTTCTTT. Encoded protein: CASREDRGTLEAFF. The chain links TRBV5-1 to TRBJ1-1; TRBD1 agrees at 9 bases. Per germline, CDR1 SGHRS and CDR2 YFSETQ. The ends lost 5 bases at V and 7 bases at J; junction bases unmatched: 9. This CDR3 comprises 14 residues.

The V gene is TRBV6-8, the J gene TRBJ1-2; a weak D match, TRBD1 (5 bases). The V gene lost 5 bases and the J gene lost 6 bases, with 16 bases spanning the gap. This CDR3 has 14 amino acids. CDR1 is MNHGY, CDR2 SAAAGT, per germline. CDR3 sequence: CASSAVVRDHGYTF. The CDR3 coding sequence is TGTGCCAGCAGTGCAGTAGTCAGGGATCATGGCTACACCTTC.

The chain carries TRBV15 and TRBJ2-5; 8 positions match TRBD2. Germline lookup yields CDR1 LNHNV and CDR2 YYDKDF (reference sequence). The V gene end was trimmed by 0 bases and the J gene end by 4 bases; junction bases not matched to a gene: 4. CDR3 size: 15 residues. The CDR3 here is CATSRDSLAGETQYF. In DNA, the CDR3 is TGTGCCACCAGCAGAGATAGTCTAGCGGGAGAGACCCAGTACTTC.

The chain is built from TRBV30 and TRBJ1-1; a weak D match, TRBD1 (6 bases). The CDR3 spans 13 residues. Per the germline V gene, CDR1 is GTSNPN and CDR2 is SVGIG (reference sequence). V lost 3 bases and J lost 6, with 14 bases in between. CDR3 sequence (DNA): TGTGCCTGGAGCTACAATAGGGGGTCTGAAGCTTTCTTT. Protein product: CAWSYNRGSEAFF. Supplemented by reference TRBV30 and TRBJ1-1, the full variable domain reads SQTIHQWPATLVQPVGSPLSLECTVEGTSNPNLYWYRQAAGRGLQLLFYSVGIGQISSEVPQNLSASRPQDRQFILSSKKLLLSDSGFYLCAWSYNRGSEAFFGQGTRLTVV.

This rearrangement joins TRBV28 to TRBJ2-7; 10 bases line up with TRBD2. V shed 4 bases and J 2 bases; nucleotides not matched to a gene: 5. Germline CDR1 MDHEN, CDR2 SYDVKM. The CDR3 consists of 15 residues. The CDR3 is CASSSSSGGTYEQYF. Here the CDR3 DNA reads TGTGCCAGCAGTTCCAGTAGCGGGGGGACCTACGAGCAGTACTTC.

By share, this clone ranks as medium-sized. The CDR3 DNA is TGCAGCGTTGAGGGGGACAGGGGGTACAATGAGCAGTTCTTC. This sequence encodes CSVEGDRGYNEQFF. The chain joins TRBV29-1 to TRBJ2-1, with 11 bases lining up with TRBD1. V lost 3 bases and J lost 4; bases outside the gene matches: 2. The CDR3 runs to 14 residues. The V gene's germline CDR1 is SQVTM and CDR2 ANQGSEA.

The genes are TRBV6-8 and TRBJ1-1; D call uncertain. Trimming took off 0 bases at V and 1 base at J, with 3 bases between the two ends. The CDR3 sequence is 13 residues long. Germline V CDR1 and CDR2: MNHGY, SAAAGT. The CDR3 is CASSYSSNTEAFF. The CDR3 DNA sequence: TGTGCCAGCAGTTACTCGTCGAACACTGAAGCTTTCTTT.

CDR3 protein: CASSGDGTPSYNEQFF. DNA of the CDR3: TGCGCCAGCAGTGGGGACGGGACTCCCTCCTACAATGAGCAGTTCTTC. The chain joins TRBV10-2 to TRBJ2-1, with D possibly matching TRBD2 (6 bases). The CDR3 loop spans 16 amino acids. V was cut by 4 bases and J by 0 bases, with 13 bases left in between. From germline, CDR1 is WSHSY and CDR2 SAAADI.

The rearrangement links TRBV10-2 to TRBJ1-2; D may be TRBD1 (6 bases). V lost 3 bases to trimming and J lost 8 bases, with 19 bases between them. Germline-derived CDR1 and CDR2 are WSHSY and SAAADI. The CDR3 totals 15 residues. CDR3 coding DNA: TGCGCCAGCAGTGAAAACAGGGTGGAGGCCCGGGGCTACACCTTC. Translated: CASSENRVEARGYTF.

The rearrangement uses TRBV23-1 and TRBJ2-7; 14 positions agree with TRBD2. TRBV23-1 is noted as an ORF with a role that remains uncertain. With 6 bases clipped from V and 7 bases from J, the junction kept 8 bases outside the gene matches. The CDR3 contains 15 residues. The CDR3 DNA sequence: TGCGCCAGCAGCCATCGACTAGCGGGAGGGTTGGAGCAGTACTTC. Translation gives CASSHRLAGGLEQYF.

This clone was seen just once. J is TRBJ2-2 and V is TRBV5-1; D not resolved. Trimming left V 4 bases short and J 1 base short, with 11 bases between. CDR3 length: 15 residues. Germline V gene lookup returns CDR1 SGHRS and CDR2 YFSETQ. CDR3 protein: CASSLPFGNTGELFF. CDR3 DNA sequence: TGCGCCAGCAGCCTCCCTTTTGGGAACACCGGGGAGCTGTTTTTT. Drawing the rest from reference TRBV5-1 and TRBJ2-2, the complete variable domain is KAGVTQTPRYLIKTRGQQVTLSCSPISGHRSVSWYQQTPGQGLQFLFEYFSETQRNKGNFPGRFSGRQFSNSRSEMNVSTLELGDSALYLCASSLPFGNTGELFFGEGSRLTVL.

The chain carries TRBV6-8 and TRBJ1-1, with unresolved D. Per the germline V gene, CDR1 is MNHGY and CDR2 is SAAAGT. This CDR3 has 14 amino acids. Between the trimmed V and J ends, which lost 5 bases and 2 bases, there was a span of 12 bases. The CDR3 reads CASSPPGVNTEAFF. The CDR3 nucleotides read TGTGCCAGCAGTCCTCCGGGAGTAAACACTGAAGCTTTCTTT.

The table lists this clone with a few counts. The rearrangement links TRBV11-3 to TRBJ1-2; no definite D call. CDR3 size: 15 residues. Germline CDR1 and CDR2: SGHNT and YENEEA. The germline V and J ends were trimmed by 2 bases and 8 bases, with 18 bases remaining between them. This CDR3 is CASSLRISLRGGYTF. Written as DNA, the CDR3 is TGTGCCAGCAGCTTAAGGATCTCCCTCCGCGGGGGCTACACCTTC. The variable domain in full, with the rest retrieved from reference TRBV11-3 and TRBJ1-2, is EAGVVQSPRYKIIEKKQPVAFWCNPISGHNTLYWYLQNLGQGPELLIRYENEEAVDDSQLPKDRFSAERLKGVDSTLKIQPAELGDSAVYLCASSLRISLRGGYTFGSGTRLTVV.

The chain carries TRBV6-8 and TRBJ2-3; 11 bases line up with TRBD2. CDR3 length: 16 amino acids. The germline V gene encodes CDR1 MNHGY and CDR2 SAAAGT. V lost 7 bases and J lost 0; bases outside the gene matches: 6. The CDR3 coding sequence is TGTGCCAGCATGAGACTAGCGGGGACTAGCACAGATACGCAGTATTTT. It encodes CASMRLAGTSTDTQYF.

Comment on this clone: Some base is ambiguous or went unread, and X replaces its residue. J is TRBJ1-1 and V is TRBV6-8, with 7 nucleotides matching TRBD1. The CDR3 has 12 amino acids. V lost 10 bases and J lost 2; bases outside the gene matches: 4. Per germline, CDR1 MNHGY and CDR2 SAAAGT. The CDR3 DNA is TGTGCCATTCGACAGGGRAACACTGAAGCTTTCTTT. It is translated as CAIRQXNTEAFF. The entire CDR3 protein is CAIRQGNTEAFF.